This passage covers 29 T cell receptor beta chains from one sample sequenced in a study of cytomegalovirus exposure and HLA in healthy donors. This PCR relied on a set of 60 Vbeta primers and 13 Jbeta primers. Profiled with immunoSEQ multiplex PCR; TCRdb holds only in-frame clones, not every one. Among approximately 190,000 clones listed, just under 80% were seen once. Sample: PBMCs. These receptors originate from a woman aged 25 to 45 in good health and CMV-seropositive.

Here the CDR3 DNA reads TGTGCCAGCAGCCGCCTGGAGCGGATCTATGGCTACACCTTC. This sequence encodes CASSRLERIYGYTF. The V call is TRBV6-6, the J call TRBJ1-2; D remains unclear. This CDR3 spans 14 amino acids. V dropped 6 bases and J dropped 4 bases, with 15 bases sitting between them. Germline V lookup: CDR1 MNHNY, CDR2 SVGAGI (reference sequence).

The chain links TRBV4-3 to TRBJ2-7; D unresolved. Germline CDR1 LGHNA, CDR2 YSLEER. There are 16 residues in the CDR3. V shed 0 bases and J shed 0 bases, with 12 bases lying between them. The CDR3 is CASSQETTTYSYEQYF. CDR3 DNA: TGCGCCAGCAGCCAAGAGACAACCACCTACTCCTACGAGCAGTACTTC.

The chain couples TRBV7-3 to TRBJ2-5; D may be TRBD1 (5 bases). The germline V gene encodes CDR1 SGHTA and CDR2 FQGTGA. The CDR3 covers 14 residues. Trimming took 0 bases from V and 0 from J, leaving 5 bases between them. The CDR3 nucleotides are TGTGCCAGCAGCTTAACAGGGGACCAAGAGACCCAGTACTTC. This codes for CASSLTGDQETQYF.

V and J are TRBV9 and TRBJ1-3, with 9 bases matching TRBD1. Trimming took 3 bases from V and 3 from J; bases not matched to a gene: 1. Germline CDR1 reads SGDLS; CDR2 reads YYNGEE. This CDR3 comprises 14 residues. The CDR3 coding sequence is TGTGCCAGCAGCGGGGGACAGGGTGGAAACACCATATATTTT. It specifies CASSGGQGGNTIYF.

This clone was seen once. The chain links TRBV10-3 to TRBJ2-1; TRBD1 aligns across 7 bases. This CDR3 comprises 12 residues. Germline V gives CDR1 ENHRY, CDR2 SYGVKD. The J segment lost 9 bases and the V segment lost 9 bases, leaving 8 bases of the junction unmatched. The CDR3 is CAMGQPPGEQFF. CDR3 sequence (DNA): TGTGCCATGGGACAGCCTCCGGGTGAGCAGTTCTTC.

The V and J genes are TRBV7-2 and TRBJ2-3; D not resolved. The V end was cut by 5 bases, the J end by 3 bases, with 9 bases between. This CDR3 is built from 13 residues. Germline CDR1 SGHTA, CDR2 FQGNSA. In DNA form, the CDR3 reads TGTGCCAGCAGCCGGAGATATACAGATACGCAGTATTTT. This sequence encodes CASSRRYTDTQYF. Combining the CDR3 with reference TRBV7-2 and TRBJ2-3 gives the whole variable domain GAGVSQSPSNKVTEKGKDVELRCDPISGHTALYWYRQSLGQGLEFLIYFQGNSAPDKSGLPSDRFSAERTGGSVSTLTIQRTQQEDSAVYLCASSRRYTDTQYFGPGTRLTVL.

The chain couples TRBV29-1 to TRBJ1-2, with 8 positions matching TRBD1. This CDR3 has 11 residues. CDR1 SQVTM and CDR2 ANQGSEA come from the germline V gene. The junction had 5 bases not matched to a gene; V was cut back by 7 bases and J by 7 bases. CDR3 protein: CSDRTGTGYTF. The DNA of the CDR3 is TGCAGCGACCGGACAGGGACTGGCTACACCTTC. Using reference TRBV29-1 and TRBJ1-2 for the parts outside the CDR3, the full variable domain is SAVISQKPSRDICQRGTSLTIQCQVDSQVTMMFWYRQQPGQSLTLIATANQGSEATYESGFVIDKFPISRPNLTFSTLTVSNMSPEDSSIYLCSDRTGTGYTFGSGTRLTVV.

This clone was observed a handful of times. J is TRBJ2-7 and V is TRBV27; a possible D gene is TRBD1 (6 bases). V dropped 2 bases and J dropped 6 bases, with 14 bases sitting between them. Germline-derived CDR1 and CDR2 are MNHEY and SMNVEV (reference sequence). The CDR3 contains 14 residues. The DNA of the CDR3 is TGTGCCAGCAGTTTAACCTATGGGGGCGGCGAGCAGTACTTC. Its protein is CASSLTYGGGEQYF.

The table lists this clone with a few counts. The chain combines TRBV21-1 with TRBJ1-2; the table's TRBD1 call for D was not verified on the DNA. TRBV21-1 is described as a pseudogene. The CDR3 length is 17 residues. The CDR3 sequence is CASSLKGGQDRDYGYTF. Written as DNA, the CDR3 is TGTGCCAGCAGCTTAAAAGGGGGCCAGGACAGAGACTATGGCTACACCTTC.

As concerns this clone: Other DNA sequences in the sample encode the same CDR3. The gene calls are TRBV19 and TRBJ2-3; possibly TRBD1 for D (5 bases). Germline V CDR1 and CDR2: LNHDA, SQIVND (reference sequence). The CDR3 spans 14 residues. V lost 2 bases to trimming and J lost 0 bases, with 6 bases between them. As DNA, the CDR3 is TGTGCCAGTAGTATACAGGGCAGCACAGATACGCAGTATTTT. Translating gives CASSIQGSTDTQYF.

This clone was found once. V gene TRBV9 combines with J gene TRBJ2-1; TRBD2 agrees at 12 bases. V gave up 3 bases and J gave up 5 bases; unmatched junction bases: 3. The CDR3 covers 15 residues. From germline, CDR1 is SGDLS and CDR2 YYNGEE. The CDR3 spells CASSASGGAHNEQFF. The CDR3 region has the DNA TGTGCCAGCAGCGCTAGCGGGGGGGCGCACAATGAGCAGTTCTTC.

The CDR3 DNA reads TGTGCCAGCAGCCAAACTAGCTACAATGAGCAGTTCTTC. Translating it yields CASSQTSYNEQFF. The chain uses TRBV4-2 and TRBJ2-1; D perhaps matches TRBD2 (5 bases). The CDR3 loop spans 13 amino acids. Trimming shortened V by 2 bases and J by 3 bases, and 5 bases separated the two germline ends. CDR1 and CDR2 from the germline V gene are LGHNA and YNFKEQ.

The rearrangement uses TRBV4-3 and TRBJ1-1; 9 bases map to TRBD1. Looked up from germline, CDR1 is LGHNA and CDR2 is YSLEER. After removal of 6 bases from V and 4 bases from J, the junction contained 9 bases not matched to a gene. The CDR3 length is 15 residues. CDR3 DNA: TGCGCCAGCAGGCCAAGATTGACAGGGGGCACTGAAGCTTTCTTT. Protein: CASRPRLTGGTEAFF.

The gene calls are TRBV7-9 and TRBJ2-7, with 8 bases matching TRBD2. CDR1 is SEHNR, CDR2 FQNEAQ, per germline (reference sequence). V gave up 3 bases and J gave up 1 base; unmatched junction bases: 11. The CDR3 length is 17 residues. The CDR3 here is CASSFSGTRRMSYEQYF. For the CDR3, the DNA is TGTGCCAGCAGCTTCTCCGGGACTAGGAGGATGTCCTACGAGCAGTACTTC.

The gene calls are TRBV27 and TRBJ2-7; 8 bases fit TRBD1. CDR1 and CDR2 (germline): MNHEY, SMNVEV (reference sequence). This CDR3 has 16 amino acids. Unmatched junction bases numbered 6, after V lost 0 bases and J lost 2 bases. CDR3 protein: CASSLSRPGGPYEQYF. CDR3 bases: TGTGCCAGCAGTTTATCGAGGCCAGGGGGCCCCTACGAGCAGTACTTC.

The V call is TRBV21-1, the J call TRBJ1-6; TRBD1, as called in the table, went unchecked against the DNA. TRBV21-1 is described as a pseudogene. This CDR3 region has 15 residues. The CDR3: CASSTGSSRNSPLHF. CDR3 DNA: TGTGCCAGCAGTACAGGGTCTTCGCGTAATTCACCCCTCCACTTT.

This clone occurred once. The chain is built from TRBV6-5 and TRBJ2-5; D gene uncertain. The ends were cut back, 4 bases at V and 2 bases at J, with 8 bases in the middle. CDR3 size: 13 residues. Per germline, CDR1 MNHEY and CDR2 SVGAGI. CDR3 sequence (DNA): TGTGCCAGCAGTTTCGACACACAAGAGACCCAGTACTTC. This translates into CASSFDTQETQYF.

The chain joins TRBV9 to TRBJ2-1, with 8 bases matching TRBD1. From germline, CDR1 is SGDLS and CDR2 YYNGEE. The CDR3 is 15 amino acids. J lost 4 bases, V lost 0 bases, and 3 bases had no gene match. CDR3 loop: CASSVGTGPYNEQFF. CDR3 coding DNA: TGTGCCAGCAGCGTAGGGACAGGGCCATACAATGAGCAGTTCTTC.

The sample holds many counts of this clone. This chain uses TRBV19 with TRBJ1-5; TRBD1 is a possible D gene (6 bases). This CDR3 has 16 residues. From germline, CDR1 is LNHDA and CDR2 SQIVND (reference sequence). Trimming stripped 6 bases from V and 0 bases from J, with 15 bases between. The CDR3 protein is CASSPSAGASNQPQHF. The CDR3, as DNA: TGTGCCAGTAGCCCCTCTGCGGGGGCTAGCAATCAGCCCCAGCATTTT.

The V gene is TRBV4-3, the J gene TRBJ2-4; D is ambiguous. CDR3 length equals 16 residues. Trimming removed 0 bases from V and 0 bases from J, with 9 bases in between. Germline CDR1 LGHNA, CDR2 YSLEER. DNA of the CDR3: TGCGCCAGCAGCCAAGATCGGGTCTTAGCCAAAAACATTCAGTACTTC. Its protein product is CASSQDRVLAKNIQYF.

DNA for the CDR3: TGTGCCAGCAGCCAAGGACAGGGCCCAGATACGCAGTATTTT. This sequence encodes CASSQGQGPDTQYF. The rearrangement links TRBV7-2 to TRBJ2-3; 8 nucleotides agree with TRBD1. Germline values: CDR1 SGHTA, CDR2 FQGNSA. The CDR3 extends over 14 amino acids. The junction had 5 bases not matched to a gene; V was cut back by 5 bases and J by 4 bases.

The chain uses TRBV18 and TRBJ2-5; 15 bases fit TRBD2. Trimming took 4 bases from V and 3 from J; bases not matched to a gene: 3. This CDR3 is built from 16 residues. Germline CDR1 reads KGHSH; CDR2 reads LQKENI. Here the CDR3 reads CASSRTSGGAEETQYF. The DNA for the CDR3 is TGTGCCAGCTCACGGACTAGCGGGGGGGCGGAAGAGACCCAGTACTTC.

The chain recombines TRBV6-5 with TRBJ2-3; D remains ambiguous. This CDR3 region has 16 residues. V lost 2 bases and J lost 0, with 12 bases in between. CDR1 is MNHEY and CDR2 is SVGAGI in the germline V gene. CDR3 sequence: CASSYAISTSTDTQYF. CDR3 bases: TGTGCCAGCAGTTACGCCATCTCTACTAGCACAGATACGCAGTATTTT.

This clone was seen more than once but under ten times. This rearrangement joins TRBV5-1 to TRBJ2-7; 12 nucleotides line up with TRBD1. Germline V CDR1 and CDR2: SGHRS, YFSETQ. This CDR3 contains 16 residues. Trimming took 2 bases from V and 4 from J; bases not matched to a gene: 7. As DNA, the CDR3 is TGCGCCAGCAGCTTTCCGTCGGGACAGGGGGCTTACGAGCAGTACTTC. Its protein product is CASSFPSGQGAYEQYF.

V and J are TRBV19 and TRBJ1-3; TRBD1 agrees at 9 bases. Germline loops: CDR1 LNHDA, CDR2 SQIVND (reference sequence). The CDR3 length is 14 residues. V gave up 10 bases and J gave up 0 bases; unmatched junction bases: 4. This CDR3 reads CAIGQGSSGNTIYF. DNA of the CDR3: TGTGCCATCGGACAGGGGAGCTCTGGAAACACCATATATTTT.

The chain has TRBV4-1 and TRBJ2-3, with 10 positions matching TRBD2. V dropped 4 bases and J dropped 4; count of bases not matched to a gene: 8. Germline lookup yields CDR1 MGHRA and CDR2 YSYEKL. The CDR3 is 16 residues long. CDR3 coding DNA: TGCGCCAGCAGCCGACCGGGACTAGCGTCCCCAGATACGCAGTATTTT. It is translated as CASSRPGLASPDTQYF.

Only one count was recorded for this clone. The rearrangement links TRBV7-3 to TRBJ2-2; the D is unclear. Trimming pared 5 bases from V and 6 bases from J, leaving 7 bases between. The CDR3 runs to 12 residues. Germline CDR1 and CDR2: SGHTA and FQGTGA. CDR3 region: CASSLAPGELFF. The CDR3 DNA reads TGTGCCAGCAGCCTGGCTCCCGGGGAGCTGTTTTTT.

The J gene is TRBJ1-2, the V gene TRBV5-1; 9 positions match TRBD1. V lost 3 bases, J lost 7 bases, and 4 bases stayed unmatched. The CDR3 is 13 residues long. In germline, CDR1 is SGHRS, CDR2 YFSETQ. CDR3 bases: TGCGCCAGCAGCTCAGGACAGGGGTTTGGCTACACCTTC. Translated: CASSSGQGFGYTF.

A few counts support this clone. The CDR3 nucleotides are TGTGCCAGCAGCTTCGGTGGCTACACCTTC. Translation: CASSFGGYTF. The rearrangement joins TRBV5-8 to TRBJ1-2; no reliable D call. Germline V gene sequence: CDR1 SGHTS, CDR2 YDEGEE. Deletions cut 2 bases from V and 7 bases from J, with 3 bases between. The CDR3 is 10 residues long.